This TCR beta chain is from a study of blood T cell repertoires in COVID-19. For the study at large: Researchers got acute and convalescent COVID-19 samples from the United States, Italy and Spain. The analysed material was cDNA or gDNA that came from T cells, B-cell-depleted T cells, or PBMCs.

The CDR3 is made up of 15 amino acids. Germline values: CDR1 SGHTA, CDR2 FQGNSA. The germline V and J ends were trimmed by 5 bases and 9 bases, with 17 bases remaining between them. In the authors' methods: Nucleated cell number was recorded as an estimate derived from reference gene primer amplification. Data came from immunoSEQ multiplex PCR; TCRdb stores just in-frame clones and leaves some out. For V, J and clone size, that table is used; D and trimming come from the DNA. The repertoire holds around 500,000 clones, with 70% to 90% as singletons. The chain couples TRBV7-2 to TRBJ1-6, with D perhaps matching TRBD1 (5 bases). The TCR was taken from a human donor in a cohort sampled during active COVID-19. The source material was peripheral blood. CDR3 sequence reads: CASSAGGLTGSPLHF. The CDR3 region has the DNA TGTGCCAGCAGCGCCGGGGGGTTAACGGGTTCACCCCTCCACTTT.